The sequence of this T cell receptor (beta chain) was determined in a study of tumor-infiltrating lymphocytes in primary liver carcinoma (dated by TCRdb to between 2016 and 2019). General notes on the study: Of the five patients, three men and two women aged 30 to 69 years, four had hepatocellular carcinoma and one had combined HCC and intrahepatic cholangiocarcinoma. The five patients had tumors staged T1-T3 N0M0, with maximum diameters ranging from about 4.2 to 11 cm. Each sample produced roughly 3.65 to 7.13 million productive TCRbeta reads, and read depth showed no significant difference between tissue types. Across five regions of each liver tumor, along with adjacent normal tissue and blood, the study brought together TCRbeta repertoire sequencing, expression microarrays and whole-exome sequencing. A total of about 35 specimens from 5 patients went through TCRbeta repertoire sequencing, namely 25 tumor regions, 5 adjacent noncancerous liver tissues and 5 peripheral blood samples. To link TCRbeta repertoire diversity to the local molecular phenotype, the 20 to 30 tumor region samples were profiled with Agilent mRNA microarrays. Repertoires from technical replicates were highly reproducible, with mean shared-clone rates about 0.86 and correlation coefficients above 0.95. Overall study outcomes, separate from this receptor: A significantly larger repertoire fraction was made up by the top 250 clones in tumors than in blood (p = 0.039). Only a few patients were included in the study, and the authors note that the findings should be validated in a larger study. Pairs of tumor regions showed greater repertoire overlap (mean approximately 35%) than tumor-adjacent pairs (roughly 17%) or tumor-blood pairs (approximately 14%), which is consistent with antigen-driven expansion. Only about 8-25% of top clones were found in all five regions of a tumor, suggesting spatial heterogeneity of tumor-infiltrating T cells. Comparison of CD4+ and CD8+ T cell repertoires was precluded by the use of bulk unsorted samples. Only the TCR beta chain was sequenced, so true repertoire diversity is likely underestimated because unpaired alpha chains were not captured.

With respect to this clonotype: Its antigen is not yet known. One junction end does not reproduce the germline sequence, and a read error may be involved.

Based on the germline V gene, the CDR1 and CDR2 sequences are MNHEY and SVGAGI. From the cysteine up to the phenylalanine, the CDR3 has a length of 14 residues. Of the read, only the CDR3 DNA is kept; its 42 bases are in frame from base 1. Starting from 500 to 650 ng total RNA, TCRbeta-specific cDNA was produced by reverse transcription with a constant-region primer and ProtoScript II reverse transcriptase. TCRbeta libraries were built with three nested multiplex PCR rounds, a slightly modified ARM-PCR procedure. Each of the first two PCR rounds ran for about 10 cycles using multiplex TRBV1-TRBV30 forward primers together with a Cbeta reverse primer. Sample barcodes and Illumina adapters were attached in a final 25-cycle PCR using Deep VentR polymerase. Before sequencing, amplicons of 200-500 bp were purified from gel using a QIAquick gel extraction kit. An Illumina HiSeq 2500 was used to sequence the TCRbeta amplicons with 250-bp paired-end reads. In the source study's methods: To recover full CDR3 sequences, reads were quality-trimmed using Trimmomatic v0.33 and paired reads were then merged using FLASH v1.2.11. V, D and J germline segments were assigned to the rearranged TCRbeta sequences by MiGEC v1.2.1b. Clonotype statistics and Shannon-Wiener diversity indices were calculated with VDJtools v1.0.0. Except for diversity analysis, only each sample's 250 most abundant clonotypes were used in subsequent analyses to reduce sampling bias. Using fastp at Q25 and MiXCR, TCRdb reprocessed the public reads and kept productive beta chains. Every CDR3 protein is listed once, alongside the most common genes and DNA of its rows. These V and J calls are TCRdb output, not the study's own analysis. The sample table contains tens of thousands of distinct CDR3 sequences; only one count was recorded for around 70% of them. Approximately 20% of the sample is taken by the ten largest.

Total RNA and DNA were co-extracted without cell sorting from roughly 20-30 mg of bulk tissue using the AllPrep DNA/RNA mini kit. Roughly five patients with histopathologically diagnosed primary liver carcinoma underwent surgical resection in China between 2015 and March 2016. At the time of sampling, the patients were treatment-naive and had chronic HBV infection. Each tumor was sampled at five spatially separated regions: the tumor centre plus the superior, inferior, left-lateral and right-lateral poles. According to histology, viable tumor cells made up more than 85% of every tumor sample. Pieces of fresh tumor and adjacent tissue were cut in half, with one half kept in RNAlater at -80 degrees C and the other half sent for histology.

This TCR came from a middle-aged man with primary liver carcinoma and hepatitis B virus infection. The sequenced sample was liver tumor tissue from sampling region 1. The cell subset or site label here, explained by the study, means: tumor region T1, superior pole. Recombination connected TRBV6-5 to TRBJ2-5; too little of a D gene remains to name it. Here is the DNA: TGTACCAGTAGATCCTCACCCCTACAAGAGACCCAGTACTTC. The encoded protein is CTSRSSPLQETQYF.